A selection of T cell receptor beta chains follows, all from one sample in a study of Ad26.COV2.S vaccination and SARS-CoV-2 variants. Clones were read by immunoSEQ multiplex PCR, and TCRdb kept only the in-frame ones, dropping some. The data show roughly 350,000 clones, around 86% seen once. Source: peripheral blood, taken in a trial of Ad26.COV2.S vaccine versus placebo. Receptor source: a person aged 18-60 years who received the Ad26.COV2.S COVID-19 vaccine or a placebo. CDR3s include the opening cysteine and the closing phenylalanine or tryptophan. The order of the fields is CDR3 protein, V gene, J gene.

CDR3 protein: CASSIGTTPYNEQFF; V gene: TRBV19; J gene: TRBJ2-1
CDR3 protein: CATNRQGAGSEAFF; V gene: TRBV6-5; J gene: TRBJ1-1
CDR3 protein: CASSYWGSGSGTEAFF; V gene: TRBV6-5; J gene: TRBJ1-1
CDR3 protein: CASSSPGTSFDEQFF; V gene: TRBV4-1; J gene: TRBJ2-1
CDR3 protein: CASSDGTGHQPQHF; V gene: TRBV5-6; J gene: TRBJ1-5
CDR3 protein: CASSLLGGEANTEAFF; V gene: TRBV5-1; J gene: TRBJ1-1
CDR3 protein: CASSLWDGYNSPLHF; V gene: TRBV14; J gene: TRBJ1-6
CDR3 protein: CASSSGGDSPLHF; V gene: TRBV9; J gene: TRBJ1-6
CDR3 protein: CASSLSQGIMNTEAFF; V gene: TRBV28; J gene: TRBJ1-1
CDR3 protein: CASSLPGGAAKNIQYF; V gene: TRBV7-8; J gene: TRBJ2-4